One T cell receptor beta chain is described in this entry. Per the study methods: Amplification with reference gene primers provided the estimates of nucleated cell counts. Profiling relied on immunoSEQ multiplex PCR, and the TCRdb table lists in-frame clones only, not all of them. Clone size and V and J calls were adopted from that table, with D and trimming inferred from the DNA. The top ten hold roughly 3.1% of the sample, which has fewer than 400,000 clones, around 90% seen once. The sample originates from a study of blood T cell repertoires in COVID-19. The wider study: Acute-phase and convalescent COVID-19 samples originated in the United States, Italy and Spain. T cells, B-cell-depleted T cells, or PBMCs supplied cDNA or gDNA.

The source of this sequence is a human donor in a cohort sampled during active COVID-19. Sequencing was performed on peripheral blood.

CDR3 residues: CASSSRQGASMRYEQYF. CDR3 coding DNA: TGTGCCAGCAGCTCGAGACAGGGGGCGTCCATGAGGTACGAGCAGTACTTC. The chain combines TRBV5-6 with TRBJ2-7, with TRBD1 matching over 10 bases. Germline values: CDR1 SGHDT, CDR2 YYEEEE. This CDR3 comprises 17 residues. V shed 3 bases, J shed 4 bases, and the junction held 13 bases outside the gene matches.